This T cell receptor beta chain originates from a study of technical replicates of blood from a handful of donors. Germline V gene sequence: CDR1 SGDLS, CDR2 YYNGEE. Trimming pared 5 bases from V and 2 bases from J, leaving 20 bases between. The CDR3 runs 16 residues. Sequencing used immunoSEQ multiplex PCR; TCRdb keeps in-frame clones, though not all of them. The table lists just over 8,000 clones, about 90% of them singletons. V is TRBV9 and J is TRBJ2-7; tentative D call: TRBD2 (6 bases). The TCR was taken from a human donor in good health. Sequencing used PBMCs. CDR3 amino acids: CASSPAGNFATYEQYF. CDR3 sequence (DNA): TGTGCCAGCAGTCCCGCGGGAAACTTCGCGACCTACGAGCAGTACTTC. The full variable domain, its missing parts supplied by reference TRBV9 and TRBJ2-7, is DSGVTQTPKHLITATGQRVTLRCSPRSGDLSVYWYQQSLDQGLQFLIQYYNGEERAKGNILERFSAQQFPDLHSELNLSSLELGDSALYFCASSPAGNFATYEQYFGPGTRLTVT.